This note documents a single T cell receptor beta chain sequence. This clonotype was found many times. Its antigen remains unidentified. Per-base quality was not reported, and no clone a single base away is much larger than it. Library creation used 5' RACE. Sequencing relied on an Illumina HiSeq 2000. Template switching added a universal primer binding site, and the final cDNA carried a unique molecular identifier that allowed TCR cDNA molecules to be counted accurately. Specific primers in the conserved constant-segment region were used to synthesize first-strand cDNA for the TCR alpha and beta chains. To control for contamination, every cDNA library was double barcoded, receiving both a SMART-Mk sample barcode and Illumina barcodes. Two successive PCR steps introduced TruSeq adapter sequences along with Illumina sample barcodes. TCR alpha and beta cDNA libraries were sequenced on the Illumina HiSeq platform with custom primers. As for the original processing: Raw reads were processed with MiGEC to extract unique molecular identifiers, and MiXCR was used to determine CDR3 positions. Recombination models were inferred per individual with the repgenHMM and IGoR tools using an EM algorithm. Shared clonotypes were analyzed with the tcR package in R, and sharing was normalized by the product of cloneset sizes. To study raw recombination free of thymic and clonal selection effects, out-of-frame nonproductive sequences were analyzed. Starting from the raw public reads, TCRdb applied fastp trimming at Q25, assembled clones with MiXCR and retained in-frame beta chains. One record per CDR3 amino acid sequence lists the most common genes and DNA. The V and J calls here are based on TCRdb, not the publication. Recorded for this sample are just under 650,000 distinct CDR3 sequences; about 7% of them occurred a single time. The ten largest clones capture roughly 1.6% of the sample.

After removal of 1 base from V and 6 bases from J, the junction retains 2 bases not matched to a gene. According to the germline V gene (reference sequence), CDR1 reads LGHDT and CDR2 reads YNNKEL. Spanning cysteine to phenylalanine, the CDR3 consists of 16 amino acids. The entry retains the CDR3 DNA only, 48 bases that are in frame from base 1. This record comes from a study of identical twins (dated by TCRdb to between 2015 and 2016). Concerning the study at large: To test whether fetal clonotypes persist, the study used deep sequencing on TCR alpha and beta repertoires from monozygotic twins, unrelated adults of various ages, and cord blood. Replicate twin experiments were performed at different times using different library preparation protocols to rule out contamination.

Results and caveats for the whole study, not just this receptor: Invariant T cells such as MAIT and iNKT could partly confound zero-insertion analyses, though diverse VJ usage argued against this for most clonotypes. In beta out-of-frame sequences, excess twin sharing was weaker, because having fewer shared sequences lowered the signal-to-noise ratio. Compared with coincidental sharing between unrelated individuals, an excess of low generation-probability sequences was observed among out-of-frame TCR alpha sequences shared between twins. Because the same donors could not be followed over many years, the conclusions relied on cross-sectional statistical analysis. Recombination models systematically underestimated out-of-frame TCR alpha sharing in monozygotic twins but agreed with sharing between unrelated individuals. Abundant cord blood beta clonotypes carried fewer insertions; young adult naive repertoires showed a weaker similar trend, while memory repertoires showed none.

All donors were healthy Caucasians. Three pairs of female monozygotic twins, all aged roughly 18 to 29 years, were included in the twin cohort. RNA for TCR libraries was isolated from peripheral blood mononuclear cells. These data were likewise used in another study, on yellow fever vaccine responses in identical twins. The other study reports the following: According to the authors, in identical twins the way T cells responded to vaccination appeared partly convergent and partly personalized. In the study, vaccine-responding T cell clones were precisely tracked in identical twins.

The chain employs TRBV3-1 and TRBJ2-2, with 13 bases matching TRBD2. Sequenced sample: PBMCs. The clonotype was recovered from a woman aged 18-35 years in good health. The CDR3 in this case is CASSQATSGRSGELFF. Read as DNA, the sequence is TGTGCCAGCAGCCAAGCGACTAGCGGGAGGTCCGGGGAGCTGTTTTTT.